This T cell receptor beta chain comes out of a study of T cell repertoires in cytomegalovirus infection. Across the whole study: CMV infection together with matching HLA type was indicated by public TCR beta signatures.

There are many counts of this clonotype. A single record per CDR3 protein comes from TCRdb applying MiXCR to the reads. The sample includes around 530,000 distinct CDR3 sequences, approximately 15% of them seen just once. J lost 0 bases, V lost 5 bases, and 4 bases had no gene match. There are 15 residues in the CDR3. Per germline, CDR1 SGHVS and CDR2 FNYEAQ. This sequence originates from a human donor in good health (CMV status not recorded). Some clones in this sample may be carry-over from other donors' samples. The J gene is TRBJ2-1, the V gene TRBV7-6; 7 bases line up with TRBD2. The specimen sequenced was CD8+ T cells from PBMCs. CDR3 sequence (DNA): TGTGCCAGCAGCGGAGAGCGGGACTCCTACAATGAGCAGTTCTTC. Translating it yields CASSGERDSYNEQFF.